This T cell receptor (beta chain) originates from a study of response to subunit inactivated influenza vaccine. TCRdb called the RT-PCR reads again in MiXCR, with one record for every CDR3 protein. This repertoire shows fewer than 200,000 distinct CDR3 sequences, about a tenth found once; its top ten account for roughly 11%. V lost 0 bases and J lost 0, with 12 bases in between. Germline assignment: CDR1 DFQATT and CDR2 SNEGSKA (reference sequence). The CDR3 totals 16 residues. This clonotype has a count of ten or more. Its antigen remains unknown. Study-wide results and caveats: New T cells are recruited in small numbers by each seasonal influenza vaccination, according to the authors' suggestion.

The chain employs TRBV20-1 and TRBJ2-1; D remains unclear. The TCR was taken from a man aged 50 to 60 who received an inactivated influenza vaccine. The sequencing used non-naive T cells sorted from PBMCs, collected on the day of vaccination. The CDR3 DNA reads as TGCAGTGCTAGAGATATGAACAGCGTCTCCTACAATGAGCAGTTCTTC. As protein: CSARDMNSVSYNEQFF.